One and the same sample provided the 3 T cell receptor beta chains below, sequenced in a study of CD8+ T cells in alopecia areata. Extraction of RNA preceded its reverse transcription into cDNA, which served as the sequencing template. Sequenced by immunoSEQ multiplex PCR; TCRdb stores in-frame clones only, minus some. The sample shows 45,000 to 70,000 clones, 90% to 97% of them seen only once. Sequenced material: CD8+ T cells sorted from blood, taken at week 0. All receptors come from a human donor with alopecia areata.

The chain carries TRBV7-2 and TRBJ2-2; 10 bases match TRBD1. The V gene's germline CDR1 is SGHTA and CDR2 FQGNSA. V lost 4 bases to trimming and J lost 7 bases; unmatched junction nucleotides: 6. There are 15 residues in the CDR3. CDR3 in amino acids: CASSSDRGLNGELFF. The CDR3 nucleotides are TGTGCCAGCAGCTCCGACAGGGGGCTGAACGGGGAGCTGTTTTTT. The full variable domain, rest sourced from reference TRBV7-2 and TRBJ2-2, is GAGVSQSPSNKVTEKGKDVELRCDPISGHTALYWYRQSLGQGLEFLIYFQGNSAPDKSGLPSDRFSAERTGGSVSTLTIQRTQQEDSAVYLCASSSDRGLNGELFFGEGSRLTVL.

The gene calls are TRBV6-5 and TRBJ2-3; D might be TRBD1 (6 bases). Germline V gene sequence: CDR1 MNHEY, CDR2 SVGAGI. The V end was cut by 8 bases, the J end by 2 bases, with 14 bases between. This CDR3 has 14 amino acids. The CDR3 loop is CASSRDIYTDTQYF. The CDR3 coding sequence is TGTGCCAGCTCCCGGGACATATACACAGATACGCAGTATTTT.

The CDR3 nucleotides are TGCAGCGTTGAAGAAGGGGAGGCCTACGAGCAGTACTTC. Translated, it gives CSVEEGEAYEQYF. The rearrangement joins TRBV29-1 to TRBJ2-7; the D gene is possibly TRBD2 (6 bases). The CDR3 is 13 amino acids. Germline CDR1 reads SQVTM; CDR2 reads ANQGSEA. The V and J ends lost 0 bases and 2 bases respectively, with 8 bases between them.